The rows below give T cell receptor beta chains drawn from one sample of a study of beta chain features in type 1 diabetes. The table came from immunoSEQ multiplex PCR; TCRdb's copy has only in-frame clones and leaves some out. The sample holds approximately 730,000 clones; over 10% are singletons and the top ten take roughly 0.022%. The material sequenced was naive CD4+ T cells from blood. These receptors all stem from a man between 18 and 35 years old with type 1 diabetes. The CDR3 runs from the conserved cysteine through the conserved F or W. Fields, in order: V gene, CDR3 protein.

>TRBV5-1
CASSFRGGPLGSYEQYF
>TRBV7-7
CASSPGLAGARETQYF
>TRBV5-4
CASMEGAPDSPLHF
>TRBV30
CAFQVNTEAFF
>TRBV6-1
CASSGQNTDTQYF
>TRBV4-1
CASSQEYSEAFF
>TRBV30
CAWSVLFGGGTFSDEQFF
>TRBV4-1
CASSRDRYDYGYTF
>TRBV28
CASSWRFGTQYF
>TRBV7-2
CASSLERGLDNEQFF
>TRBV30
CAWSVQGSTDTQYF
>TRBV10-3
CAISGRPSQETQYF
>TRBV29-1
CSVEDRDRVQETQYF
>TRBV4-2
CASSQEGGARDTQYF
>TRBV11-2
CASSPWARTEAFF
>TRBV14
CASSQGGANQPQHF
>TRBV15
CATSRRGSGAGELFF
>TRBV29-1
CSVERQETQYF
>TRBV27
CASSLGRTDAYEQYF
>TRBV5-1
CASSPTGRNTEAFF
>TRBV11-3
CASSLAGSNTDTQYF
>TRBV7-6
CASSPQGLAGNQPQHF
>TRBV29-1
CSVEEQTNTEAFF
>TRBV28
CASSSGTGVQPQHF
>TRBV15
CATSRVRDRGLNQPQHF
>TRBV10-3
CAISELARTNYGYTF
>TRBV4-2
CASSQQIAGGASPVLLHGTQYF
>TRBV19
CASKGAGEQFF
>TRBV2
CASRSDSYQPQHF